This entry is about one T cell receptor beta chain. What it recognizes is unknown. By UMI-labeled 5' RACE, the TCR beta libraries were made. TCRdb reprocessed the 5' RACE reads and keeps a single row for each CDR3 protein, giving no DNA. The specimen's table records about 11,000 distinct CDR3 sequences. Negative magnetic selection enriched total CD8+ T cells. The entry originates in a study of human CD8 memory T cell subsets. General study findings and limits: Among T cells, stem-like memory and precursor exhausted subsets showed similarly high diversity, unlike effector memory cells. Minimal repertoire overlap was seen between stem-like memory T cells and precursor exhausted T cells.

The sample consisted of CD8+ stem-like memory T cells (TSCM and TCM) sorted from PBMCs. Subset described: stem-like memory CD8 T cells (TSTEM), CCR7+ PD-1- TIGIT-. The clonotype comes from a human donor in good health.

The CDR3 loop reads CASILSTSGSLSDEQFF. The chain uses TRBV7-8 and TRBJ2-1; the D call of TRBD2 rests on TCRdb alone, since no DNA is present to check it. Germline lookup yields CDR1 SGHVS and CDR2 FQNEAQ. This CDR3 comprises 17 residues.